Each of the 3 T cell receptor beta chains below was sequenced from the same sample in a study of blood T cell repertoires in COVID-19. Some clones are missing from TCRdb's copy, which holds only in-frame ones; the method was immunoSEQ multiplex PCR. The sample shows over 45,000 clones, 81% of them seen only once. Sequencing was done on a sample of peripheral blood. The origin of the receptors is a woman of 80 years or more with active or convalescent COVID-19.

This chain uses TRBV7-2 with TRBJ2-3; 8 bases agree with TRBD1. CDR3 length: 15 residues. Trimming at V came to 7 bases and at J to 2 bases, leaving 8 bases not matched to a gene. Germline CDR1 reads SGHTA; CDR2 reads FQGNSA. The CDR3 is CASKTRDRSTDTQYF. Here the CDR3 DNA reads TGTGCCAGCAAAACCCGGGACAGGTCCACAGATACGCAGTATTTT.

This clone was seen a few times. The chain links TRBV5-4 to TRBJ2-1, with 7 positions matching TRBD1. Germline trimming cut 4 bases from V and 6 bases from J; bases unmatched to any gene: 7. CDR3 size: 14 residues. Germline V gene lookup returns CDR1 SGHNT and CDR2 YYREEE (reference sequence). CDR3 protein: CASSGTTGFNEQFF. CDR3 coding DNA: TGTGCCAGCAGCGGAACGACAGGGTTCAATGAGCAGTTCTTC.

The chain employs TRBV18 and TRBJ2-7; a weak D match, TRBD1 (5 bases). Trimming cost V 3 bases and J 3 bases, with 18 bases left between them. This CDR3 has 16 amino acids. CDR1 is KGHSH, CDR2 LQKENI, per germline. CDR3 DNA sequence: TGTGCCAGCTCACCCGCGGACACCTGGATCTACTACGAGCAGTACTTC. Protein sequence: CASSPADTWIYYEQYF.